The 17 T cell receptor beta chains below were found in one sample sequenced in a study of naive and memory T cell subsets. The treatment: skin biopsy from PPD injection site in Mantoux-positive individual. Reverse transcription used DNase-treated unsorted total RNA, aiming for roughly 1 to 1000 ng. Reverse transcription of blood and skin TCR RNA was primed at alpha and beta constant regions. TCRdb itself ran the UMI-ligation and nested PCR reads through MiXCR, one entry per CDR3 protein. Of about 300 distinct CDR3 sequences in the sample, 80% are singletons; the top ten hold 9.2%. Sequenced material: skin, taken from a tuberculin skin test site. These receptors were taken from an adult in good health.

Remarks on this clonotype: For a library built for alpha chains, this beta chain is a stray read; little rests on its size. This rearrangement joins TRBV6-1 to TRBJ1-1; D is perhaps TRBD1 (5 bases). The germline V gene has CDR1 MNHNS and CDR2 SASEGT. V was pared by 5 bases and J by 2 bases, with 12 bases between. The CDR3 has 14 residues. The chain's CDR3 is CASSYNTGNTEAFF. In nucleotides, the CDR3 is TGTGCCAGCAGTTACAATACAGGTAACACTGAAGCTTTCTTT.

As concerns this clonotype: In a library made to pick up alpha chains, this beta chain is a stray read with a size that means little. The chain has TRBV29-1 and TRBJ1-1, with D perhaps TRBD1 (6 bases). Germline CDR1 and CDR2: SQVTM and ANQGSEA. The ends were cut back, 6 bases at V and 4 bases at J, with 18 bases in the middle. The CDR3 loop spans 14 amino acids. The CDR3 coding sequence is TGCAGCGTGTCGATCGGGGGCGGTGGCACTGAAGCTTTCTTT. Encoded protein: CSVSIGGGGTEAFF.

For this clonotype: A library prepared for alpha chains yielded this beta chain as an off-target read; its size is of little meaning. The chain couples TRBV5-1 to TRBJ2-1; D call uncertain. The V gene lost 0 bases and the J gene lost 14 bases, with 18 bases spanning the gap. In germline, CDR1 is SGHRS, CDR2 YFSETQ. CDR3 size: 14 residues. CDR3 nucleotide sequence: TGCGCCAGCAGCTTGGATGGGATCCTTGGTAGGGAGTTCTTC. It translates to CASSLDGILGREFF.

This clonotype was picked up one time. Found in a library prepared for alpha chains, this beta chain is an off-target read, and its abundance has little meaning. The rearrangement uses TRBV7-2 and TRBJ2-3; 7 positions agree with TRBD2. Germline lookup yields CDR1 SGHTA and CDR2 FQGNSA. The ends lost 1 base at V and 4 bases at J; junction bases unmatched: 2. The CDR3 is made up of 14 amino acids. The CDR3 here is CASSLVGGADTQYF. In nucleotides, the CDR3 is TGTGCCAGCAGCTTAGTGGGGGGGGCAGATACGCAGTATTTT. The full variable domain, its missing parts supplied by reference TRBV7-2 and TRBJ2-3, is GAGVSQSPSNKVTEKGKDVELRCDPISGHTALYWYRQSLGQGLEFLIYFQGNSAPDKSGLPSDRFSAERTGGSVSTLTIQRTQQEDSAVYLCASSLVGGADTQYFGPGTRLTVL.

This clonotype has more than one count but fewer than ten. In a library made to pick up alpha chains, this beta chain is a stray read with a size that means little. This CDR3 is CASSHETPTSPLHF. CDR3 DNA: TGTGCCAGCAGTCACGAAACCCCCACTTCACCCCTCCACTTT. The rearrangement uses TRBV6-5 and TRBJ1-6; D is ambiguous. Between the trimmed V and J ends, which lost 5 bases and 9 bases, there was a span of 14 bases. This CDR3 is built from 14 residues. Germline loops: CDR1 MNHEY, CDR2 SVGAGI.

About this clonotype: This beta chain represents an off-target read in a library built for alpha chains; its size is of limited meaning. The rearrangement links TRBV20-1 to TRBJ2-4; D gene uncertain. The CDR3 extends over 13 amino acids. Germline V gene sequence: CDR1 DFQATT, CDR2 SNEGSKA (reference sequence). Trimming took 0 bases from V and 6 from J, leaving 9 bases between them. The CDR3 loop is CSARDLGRNIQYF. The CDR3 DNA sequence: TGCAGTGCTAGAGATCTGGGCAGAAACATTCAGTACTTC.

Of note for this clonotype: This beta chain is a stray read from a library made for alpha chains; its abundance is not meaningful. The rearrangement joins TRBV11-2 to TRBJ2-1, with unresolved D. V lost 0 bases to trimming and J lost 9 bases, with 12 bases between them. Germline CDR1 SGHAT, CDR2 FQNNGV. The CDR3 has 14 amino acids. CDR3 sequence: CASSLETTPGEQFF. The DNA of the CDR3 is TGTGCCAGCAGCTTAGAGACCACCCCCGGTGAGCAGTTCTTC.

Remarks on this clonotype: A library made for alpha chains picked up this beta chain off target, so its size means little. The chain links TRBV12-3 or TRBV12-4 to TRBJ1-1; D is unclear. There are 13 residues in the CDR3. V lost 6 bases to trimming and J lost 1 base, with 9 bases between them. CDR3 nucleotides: TGTGCCAGCAGGATGACGGAGAACACTGAAGCTTTCTTT. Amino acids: CASRMTENTEAFF.

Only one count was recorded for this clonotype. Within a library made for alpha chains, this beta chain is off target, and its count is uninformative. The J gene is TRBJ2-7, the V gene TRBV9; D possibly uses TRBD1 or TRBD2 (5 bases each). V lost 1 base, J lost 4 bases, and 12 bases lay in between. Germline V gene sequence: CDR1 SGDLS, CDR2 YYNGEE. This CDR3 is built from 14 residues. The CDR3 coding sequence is TGTGCCAGCAGCGTAAGTCTTGAGGGGTACGAGCAGTACTTC. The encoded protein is CASSVSLEGYEQYF.

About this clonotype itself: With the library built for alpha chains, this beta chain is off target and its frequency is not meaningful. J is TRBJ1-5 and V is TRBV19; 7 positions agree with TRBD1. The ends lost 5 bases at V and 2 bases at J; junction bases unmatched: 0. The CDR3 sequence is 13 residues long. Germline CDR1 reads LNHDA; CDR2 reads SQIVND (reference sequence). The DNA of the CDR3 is TGTGCCAGTAGTGGGACAGGCAATCAGCCCCAGCATTTT. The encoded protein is CASSGTGNQPQHF.

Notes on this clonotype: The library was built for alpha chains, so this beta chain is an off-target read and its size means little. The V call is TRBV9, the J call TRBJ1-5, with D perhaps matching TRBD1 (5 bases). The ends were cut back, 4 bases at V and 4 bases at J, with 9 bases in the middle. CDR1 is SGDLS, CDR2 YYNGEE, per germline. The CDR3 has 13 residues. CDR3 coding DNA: TGTGCCAGCAGCCCATCAGGGAATCAGCCCCAGCATTTT. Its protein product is CASSPSGNQPQHF.

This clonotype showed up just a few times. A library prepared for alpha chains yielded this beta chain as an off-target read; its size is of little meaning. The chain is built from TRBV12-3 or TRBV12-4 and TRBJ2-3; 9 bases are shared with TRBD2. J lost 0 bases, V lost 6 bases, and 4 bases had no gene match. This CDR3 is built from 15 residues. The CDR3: CASRTGLASTDTQYF. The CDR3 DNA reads TGTGCCAGCAGGACGGGACTAGCTAGCACAGATACGCAGTATTTT.

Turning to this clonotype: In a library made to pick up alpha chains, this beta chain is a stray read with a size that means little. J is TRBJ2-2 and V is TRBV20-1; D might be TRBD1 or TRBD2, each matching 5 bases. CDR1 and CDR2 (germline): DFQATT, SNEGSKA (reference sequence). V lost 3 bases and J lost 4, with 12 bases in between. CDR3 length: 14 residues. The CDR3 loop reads CSARLQEATGELFF. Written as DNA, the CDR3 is TGCAGTGCTAGGTTACAGGAGGCCACCGGGGAGCTGTTTTTT.

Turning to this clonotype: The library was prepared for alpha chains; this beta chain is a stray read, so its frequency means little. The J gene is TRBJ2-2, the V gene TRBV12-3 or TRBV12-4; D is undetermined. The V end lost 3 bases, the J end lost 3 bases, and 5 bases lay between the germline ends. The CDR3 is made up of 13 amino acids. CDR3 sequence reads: CASSFQYTGELFF. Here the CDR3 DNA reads TGTGCCAGCAGTTTCCAATACACCGGGGAGCTGTTTTTT.

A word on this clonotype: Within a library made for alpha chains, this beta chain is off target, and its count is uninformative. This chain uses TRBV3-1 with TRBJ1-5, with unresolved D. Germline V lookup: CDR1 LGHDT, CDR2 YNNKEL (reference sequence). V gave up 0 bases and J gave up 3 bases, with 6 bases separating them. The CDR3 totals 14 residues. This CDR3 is CASSQDHYNQPQHF. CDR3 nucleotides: TGTGCCAGCAGCCAAGACCACTACAATCAGCCCCAGCATTTT.

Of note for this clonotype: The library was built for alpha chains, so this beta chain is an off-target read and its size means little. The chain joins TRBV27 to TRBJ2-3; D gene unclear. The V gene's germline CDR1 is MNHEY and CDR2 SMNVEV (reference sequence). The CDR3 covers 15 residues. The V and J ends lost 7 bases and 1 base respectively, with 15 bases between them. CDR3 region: CASIGTGYRTDTQYF. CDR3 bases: TGTGCCAGCATTGGAACGGGCTACCGCACAGATACGCAGTATTTT.

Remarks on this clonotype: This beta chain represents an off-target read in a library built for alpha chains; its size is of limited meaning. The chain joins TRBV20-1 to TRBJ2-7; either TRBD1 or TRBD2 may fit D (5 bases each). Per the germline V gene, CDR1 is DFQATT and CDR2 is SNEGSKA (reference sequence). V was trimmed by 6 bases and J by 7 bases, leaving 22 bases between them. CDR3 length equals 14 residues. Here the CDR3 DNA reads TGCAGTGCGCTACGGCCGGCCGGGAAGGGGGAGCAGTACTTC. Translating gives CSALRPAGKGEQYF.